The 4 T cell receptor beta chains below come from one sample, sequenced in a study of blood T cell repertoires in COVID-19. The repertoire was sequenced with immunoSEQ multiplex PCR; TCRdb's copy has only in-frame clones and lacks some. The sample yields fewer than 150,000 clones, 70% to 90% seen once. The sequencing sample was made of peripheral blood. The receptors stem from a woman aged 50 to 60 who had recovered from COVID-19.

This sequence joins TRBV16 and TRBJ1-4; a weak D match, TRBD1 (5 bases). The germline gives CDR1 KGHSY, CDR2 FQNENV. CDR3 size: 15 residues. Trimming removed 3 bases at V and 4 bases at J, with 12 bases between. CDR3 DNA: TGTGCCAGCAGCCAGTCAGGGCTGAATAATGAAAAACTGTTTTTT. This encodes CASSQSGLNNEKLFF.

This clone was observed a few times. V and J are TRBV3-1 (or the pseudogene TRBV3-2) and TRBJ2-3, with 9 bases lining up with TRBD2. Germline values: CDR1 LGHDT, CDR2 YNNKEL (reference sequence). The ends lost 4 bases at V and 5 bases at J; junction bases unmatched: 4. This CDR3 comprises 14 residues. The CDR3 DNA sequence: TGTGCCAGCAGCCTGGCGGGGGGGCAAGATACGCAGTATTTT. As protein: CASSLAGGQDTQYF.

V and J are TRBV5-6 and TRBJ2-3; no clear D. With 3 bases removed from V and 9 bases from J, the gap between germline ends came to 20 bases. The length of the CDR3 is 15 residues. The germline V gene encodes CDR1 SGHDT and CDR2 YYEEEE. This CDR3 is CASSSLGYPQITQYF. The DNA of the CDR3 is TGTGCCAGCAGCTCCCTCGGTTACCCACAGATAACGCAGTATTTT.

The chain couples TRBV5-1 to TRBJ1-3; D is ambiguous. CDR1 and CDR2 (germline): SGHRS, YFSETQ. The CDR3 length is 14 residues. Trimming left V 4 bases short and J 1 base short, with 9 bases between. The CDR3 region has the DNA TGCGCCAGCAGCCTTCCGGGGTCTGGAAACACCATATATTTT. It encodes CASSLPGSGNTIYF.